This T cell receptor (beta chain) was sequenced for a study of T cell responses to AZD1222 COVID-19 vaccine. Doses given second, at about 4 or about 12 weeks, were pooled. CDR3 length: 11 amino acids. Between the trimmed V and J ends, which lost 5 bases and 8 bases, there was a span of 9 bases. A single count supports this clone. This table comes from immunoSEQ multiplex PCR, and its TCRdb copy is limited to in-frame clones, with some not included. This repertoire shows fewer than 120,000 clones, around 90% found once; its top ten account for 15%. The specimen comprised peripheral blood, sampled 28 days after the second AZD1222 dose. This TCR was recovered from an adult who received the AZD1222 COVID-19 vaccine. This chain connects TRBV12-3 or TRBV12-4 to TRBJ1-1, with D uncertain. The CDR3 loop is CASSRAPEAFF. CDR3 DNA: TGTGCCAGCAGTAGGGCTCCCGAAGCTTTCTTT.